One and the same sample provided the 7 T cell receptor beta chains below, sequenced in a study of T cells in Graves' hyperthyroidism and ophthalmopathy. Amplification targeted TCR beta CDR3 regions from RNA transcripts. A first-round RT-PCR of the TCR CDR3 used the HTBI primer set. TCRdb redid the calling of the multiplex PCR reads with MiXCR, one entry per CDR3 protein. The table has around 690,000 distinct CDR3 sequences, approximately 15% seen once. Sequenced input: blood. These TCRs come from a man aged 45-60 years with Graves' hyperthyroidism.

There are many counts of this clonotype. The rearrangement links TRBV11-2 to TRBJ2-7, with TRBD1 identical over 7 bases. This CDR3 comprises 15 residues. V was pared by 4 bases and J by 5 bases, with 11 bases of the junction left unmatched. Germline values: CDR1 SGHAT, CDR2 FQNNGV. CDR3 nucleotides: TGTGCCAGCAGCTCAGACAGGGCCTCAGGGAACGAGCAGTACTTC. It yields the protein CASSSDRASGNEQYF.

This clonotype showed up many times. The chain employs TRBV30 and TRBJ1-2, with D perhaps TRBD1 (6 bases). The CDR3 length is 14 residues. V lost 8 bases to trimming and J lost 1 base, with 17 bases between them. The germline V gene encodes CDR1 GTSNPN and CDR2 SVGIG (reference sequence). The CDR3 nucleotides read TGTGCCGGACCAGCGGGAGGGGGTAACTATGGCTACACCTTC. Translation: CAGPAGGGNYGYTF.

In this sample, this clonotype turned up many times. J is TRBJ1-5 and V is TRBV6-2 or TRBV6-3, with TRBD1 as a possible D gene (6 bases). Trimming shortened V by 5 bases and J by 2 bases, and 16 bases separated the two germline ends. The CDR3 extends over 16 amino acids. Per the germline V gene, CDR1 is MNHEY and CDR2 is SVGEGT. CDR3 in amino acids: CASSLWGRTGNQPQHF. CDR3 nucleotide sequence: TGTGCCAGCAGTCTGTGGGGGCGTACAGGCAATCAGCCCCAGCATTTT.

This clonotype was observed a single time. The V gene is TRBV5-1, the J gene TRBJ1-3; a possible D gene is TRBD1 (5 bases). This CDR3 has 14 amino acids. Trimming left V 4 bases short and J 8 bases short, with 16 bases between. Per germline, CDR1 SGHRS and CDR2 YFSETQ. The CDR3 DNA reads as TGCGCCAGCAGCGCTGGGACGGCTAGAGACACCATATATTTT. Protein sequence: CASSAGTARDTIYF.

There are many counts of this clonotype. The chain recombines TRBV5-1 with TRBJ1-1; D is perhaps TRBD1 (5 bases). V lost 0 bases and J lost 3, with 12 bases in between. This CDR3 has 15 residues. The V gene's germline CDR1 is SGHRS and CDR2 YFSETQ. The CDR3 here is CASSLDWGSDTEAFF. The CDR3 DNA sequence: TGCGCCAGCAGCTTGGATTGGGGCTCGGACACTGAAGCTTTCTTT. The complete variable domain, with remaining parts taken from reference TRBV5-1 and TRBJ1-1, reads KAGVTQTPRYLIKTRGQQVTLSCSPISGHRSVSWYQQTPGQGLQFLFEYFSETQRNKGNFPGRFSGRQFSNSRSEMNVSTLELGDSALYLCASSLDWGSDTEAFFGQGTRLTVV.

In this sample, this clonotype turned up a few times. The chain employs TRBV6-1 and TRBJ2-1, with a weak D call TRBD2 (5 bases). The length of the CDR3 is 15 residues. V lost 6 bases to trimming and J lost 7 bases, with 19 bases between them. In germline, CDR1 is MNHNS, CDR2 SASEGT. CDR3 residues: CASREPRTSRNEQFF. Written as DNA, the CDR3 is TGTGCCAGCAGGGAACCTCGGACTTCAAGAAATGAGCAGTTCTTC.

The chain's CDR3 is CASSQSRQGSRNNEQFF. The CDR3, as DNA: TGTGCCAGCAGCCAAAGCCGCCAAGGGAGTAGGAACAATGAGCAGTTCTTC. This sequence joins TRBV14 and TRBJ2-1, with D possibly matching TRBD2 (5 bases). The CDR3 loop spans 17 amino acids. Germline V gene lookup returns CDR1 SGHDN and CDR2 FVKESK. The V end was cut by 2 bases, the J end by 5 bases, with 19 bases between.